This T cell receptor (beta chain) was recorded in a study of blood T cells in healthy people across ages. Next came a second PCR, run for roughly 6 to 11 cycles, which used a sample-barcoded 5' primer along with a J-beta primer mix. TCRdb called the 5' RACE reads again in MiXCR, with one record for every CDR3 protein. The repertoire holds about 1.1 million distinct CDR3 sequences, with less than 45% as singletons. Germline values: CDR1 SEHNR, CDR2 FQNEAQ (reference sequence). The CDR3 contains 15 residues. V was clipped by 5 bases and J by 5 bases, with 13 bases between them. The chain recombines TRBV7-9 with TRBJ1-6; no firm D call. The receptor was derived from a man in his late teens or twenties in good health. The material sequenced was blood. The CDR3, as DNA: TGTGCCAGCAGCGGCTCTGACGCAAATAATTCACCCCTCCACTTT. It specifies CASSGSDANNSPLHF.